These 21 T cell receptor beta chains were all obtained from the same sample, sequenced in a study of blood T cell repertoires in COVID-19. Method: immunoSEQ multiplex PCR; TCRdb's copy keeps in-frame clones and lacks some. The data contain some 350,000 clones, roughly 88% of them seen just once; the ten biggest clones take up more than 5%. Sequenced: PBMCs or T cells enriched from blood (not recorded which). The receptors derive from a man aged 25 to 45 who had recovered from COVID-19.

The chain uses TRBV7-9 and TRBJ1-3; TRBD1 is a possible D gene (5 bases). The CDR3 is made up of 15 amino acids. Germline V CDR1 and CDR2: SEHNR, FQNEAQ (reference sequence). Trimming left V 0 bases short and J 1 base short, with 7 bases between. The CDR3 spells CASSLAGTSGNTIYF. The CDR3 nucleotides read TGTGCCAGCAGCTTAGCGGGGACTTCTGGAAACACCATATATTTT.

The chain is built from TRBV19 and TRBJ2-1; 11 nucleotides line up with TRBD2. The CDR3 has 15 amino acids. Germline V CDR1 and CDR2: LNHDA, SQIVND (reference sequence). The V and J ends lost 5 bases and 6 bases, in that order; junction bases with no gene match: 6. CDR3 sequence (DNA): TGTGCCAGTAGTCCTAGCGGGGGGACCGCCAATGAGCAGTTCTTC. Residues: CASSPSGGTANEQFF.

The rearrangement links TRBV6-1 to TRBJ2-7; TRBD1 aligns across 7 bases. The CDR3 is 15 amino acids. The V segment lost 1 base and the J segment 4 bases; nucleotides outside the gene matches: 7. The germline V gene has CDR1 MNHNS and CDR2 SASEGT. The CDR3 DNA follows: TGTGCCAGCAGTGAAGGAACAGGGGTCTCTTACGAGCAGTACTTC. Translation gives CASSEGTGVSYEQYF.

This rearrangement joins TRBV2 to TRBJ2-2, with 7 positions matching TRBD2. Germline values: CDR1 SNHLY, CDR2 FYNNEI. The CDR3 totals 16 residues. Losses at the gene ends were 4 bases for V and 0 bases for J; bases not matched to a gene: 5. CDR3 residues: CASSVRRGTNTGELFF. DNA of the CDR3: TGTGCCAGCAGTGTGAGGCGGGGGACGAACACCGGGGAGCTGTTTTTT.

This clone was counted once. V usage is TRBV25-1 and J usage is TRBJ1-6, with 8 bases fitting TRBD1. J gave up 13 bases and V 5 bases, and 22 bases lay outside the gene matches. In germline, CDR1 is MGHDK, CDR2 SYGVNS. CDR3 length: 18 amino acids. CDR3 bases: TGTGCCAGCAGTTCACAGGGGGGTATCATGGGAGGCCTTTCGCCCCTCCACTTT. Translation: CASSSQGGIMGGLSPLHF.

The V and J genes are TRBV6-5 and TRBJ1-1, with D perhaps matching TRBD1 (6 bases). The V end was cut by 0 bases, the J end by 11 bases, with 13 bases between. The CDR3 is 13 residues long. Looked up from germline, CDR1 is MNHEY and CDR2 is SVGAGI. The CDR3 region is CASSYSMGAKAFF. CDR3 nucleotides: TGTGCCAGCAGTTACTCGATGGGGGCCAAGGCTTTCTTT.

V usage is TRBV30 and J usage is TRBJ2-7; TRBD1 agrees at 9 bases. V was pared by 0 bases and J by 5 bases, with 11 bases of the junction left unmatched. This CDR3 has 16 amino acids. CDR1 and CDR2 from the germline V gene are GTSNPN and SVGIG (reference sequence). In DNA form, the CDR3 reads TGTGCCTGGAGTGTTATATTTGGGACAGGGTCCCACGAGCAGTACTTC. Its protein is CAWSVIFGTGSHEQYF.

This chain links TRBV7-2 with TRBJ1-5, with a possible D match to TRBD1 (5 bases). The germline CDR1 and CDR2 sequences are SGHTA and FQGNSA. The V end was cut by 2 bases, the J end by 4 bases, with 15 bases between. The CDR3 extends over 16 amino acids. The CDR3 sequence: CASSLIGGAGNQPQHF. The CDR3 DNA reads as TGTGCCAGCAGCTTAATTGGAGGGGCCGGTAATCAGCCCCAGCATTTT. The whole variable domain, remainder taken from reference TRBV7-2 and TRBJ1-5, is GAGVSQSPSNKVTEKGKDVELRCDPISGHTALYWYRQSLGQGLEFLIYFQGNSAPDKSGLPSDRFSAERTGGSVSTLTIQRTQQEDSAVYLCASSLIGGAGNQPQHFGDGTRLSIL.

The chain couples TRBV5-1 to TRBJ1-4; 11 bases are a match to TRBD1. V lost 3 bases to trimming and J lost 4 bases; unmatched junction nucleotides: 5. Germline V gives CDR1 SGHRS, CDR2 YFSETQ. CDR3 length: 16 amino acids. CDR3 loop: CASSSGTGGVNEKLFF. CDR3 sequence (DNA): TGCGCCAGCAGCTCCGGGACAGGGGGGGTTAATGAAAAACTGTTTTTT.

J is TRBJ2-1 and V is TRBV3-1 (or the pseudogene TRBV3-2), with unresolved D. CDR3 size: 15 residues. Germline CDR1 reads LGHDT; CDR2 reads YNNKEL (reference sequence). Trimming removed 2 bases from V and 4 bases from J, with 12 bases in between. CDR3 amino acids: CASSQFLSQYNEQFF. The CDR3 DNA sequence: TGTGCCAGCAGCCAATTTTTGTCCCAATACAATGAGCAGTTCTTC.

The chain uses TRBV10-3 and TRBJ2-3; 8 bases line up with TRBD1. The CDR3 is 15 amino acids. The ends lost 4 bases at V and 3 bases at J; junction bases unmatched: 6. CDR1 ENHRY and CDR2 SYGVKD come from the germline V gene. CDR3 loop: CAISVLTGETDTQYF. DNA for the CDR3: TGTGCCATCAGTGTTCTGACAGGGGAAACAGATACGCAGTATTTT.

V is TRBV7-8 and J is TRBJ2-7, with TRBD2 matching 12 bases. Looked up from germline, CDR1 is SGHVS and CDR2 is FQNEAQ. The CDR3 spans 16 residues. V gave up 5 bases and J gave up 1 base; unmatched junction bases: 6. This CDR3 is CASSRGLAGTSYEQYF. The CDR3 DNA sequence: TGTGCCAGCAGCCGTGGACTAGCGGGGACGTCCTACGAGCAGTACTTC.

The genes are TRBV28 and TRBJ1-2, with 8 bases lining up with TRBD1. The CDR3 is 13 residues long. V lost 6 bases and J lost 7; bases outside the gene matches: 7. The germline CDR1 and CDR2 sequences are MDHEN and SYDVKM. In nucleotides, the CDR3 is TGTGCCAGCAGACACCCAGGGGGCCCTGGCTACACCTTC. Translation gives CASRHPGGPGYTF.

The chain has TRBV7-9 and TRBJ1-3, with 8 bases fitting TRBD1. This CDR3 has 16 residues. V lost 7 bases and J lost 2; bases outside the gene matches: 10. The germline V gene encodes CDR1 SEHNR and CDR2 FQNEAQ (reference sequence). CDR3 nucleotide sequence: TGTGCCAGCACCTCAGCAGGGGGCAAGGCTGGAAACACCATATATTTT. It is translated as CASTSAGGKAGNTIYF.

The chain has TRBV5-1 and TRBJ1-2, with 11 bases fitting TRBD1. J gave up 2 bases and V 4 bases, and 7 bases lay outside the gene matches. The CDR3 length is 16 residues. Germline CDR1 SGHRS, CDR2 YFSETQ. CDR3 residues: CASSGGQGESNYGYTF. The CDR3 DNA is TGCGCCAGCAGCGGGGGACAGGGGGAATCAAACTATGGCTACACCTTC.

The chain links TRBV7-8 to TRBJ2-5; 9 bases fit TRBD1. This CDR3 contains 16 residues. V shed 6 bases and J 1 base; nucleotides not matched to a gene: 9. Germline CDR1 reads SGHVS; CDR2 reads FQNEAQ. CDR3 region: CASSLPGQGLQETQYF. CDR3 DNA: TGTGCCAGCAGTCTCCCGGGACAGGGTCTCCAAGAGACCCAGTACTTC.

This chain connects TRBV20-1 to TRBJ1-1; D remains unclear. Germline V CDR1 and CDR2: DFQATT, SNEGSKA (reference sequence). Trimming shortened V by 3 bases and J by 0 bases, and 14 bases separated the two germline ends. The CDR3 consists of 15 residues. CDR3 amino acids: CSASLGYIMNTEAFF. CDR3 sequence (DNA): TGCAGTGCTAGTCTCGGGTATATCATGAACACTGAAGCTTTCTTT.

CDR3 in DNA: TGTGCCAGCCAGGGGAACTACAATGAGCAGTTCTTC. Translating it yields CASQGNYNEQFF. V usage is TRBV2 and J usage is TRBJ2-1; TRBD1 might be the D (6 bases). V dropped 8 bases and J dropped 3 bases, with 8 bases sitting between them. Germline assignment: CDR1 SNHLY and CDR2 FYNNEI. The CDR3 totals 12 residues.

On this clone: This same CDR3 is encoded by further DNA sequences in the sample. This chain joins TRBV18 and TRBJ1-4; 7 bases map to TRBD1. Trimming cost V 6 bases and J 4 bases; bases outside gene matches: 5. The germline gives CDR1 KGHSH, CDR2 LQKENI. This CDR3 is 14 amino acids long. The CDR3 DNA follows: TGTGCCAGCTCGCCCGGGACAGTTAATGAAAAACTGTTTTTT. Residues: CASSPGTVNEKLFF.

The chain combines TRBV21-1 with TRBJ2-3; TRBD2, as called in the table, went unchecked against the DNA. TRBV21-1 is marked as a pseudogene. The length of the CDR3 is 12 residues. In nucleotides, the CDR3 is TGTGCCAGCAGCCCTATCACAGATACGCAGTATTTT. This gives the protein CASSPITDTQYF.

The genes are TRBV5-1 and TRBJ2-5, with 8 bases matching TRBD1. The CDR3 loop spans 17 amino acids. CDR1 SGHRS and CDR2 YFSETQ come from the germline V gene. V lost 0 bases, J lost 3 bases, and 10 bases stayed unmatched. The CDR3 protein is CASSLEGTLGQEETQYF. The CDR3 nucleotides are TGCGCCAGCAGCTTGGAGGGTACGTTGGGACAGGAAGAGACCCAGTACTTC. The entire variable domain, with the rest obtained from reference TRBV5-1 and TRBJ2-5, is as follows: KAGVTQTPRYLIKTRGQQVTLSCSPISGHRSVSWYQQTPGQGLQFLFEYFSETQRNKGNFPGRFSGRQFSNSRSEMNVSTLELGDSALYLCASSLEGTLGQEETQYFGPGTRLLVL.